Below, 15 T cell receptor beta chains from the same sample are listed, as sequenced in a study of tumor-infiltrating lymphocytes in oesophageal squamous cell carcinoma. One entry per CDR3 protein results from TCRdb running MiXCR on the PCR reads. This repertoire shows about 24,000 distinct CDR3 sequences, around 40% found once; its top ten account for 20% to 25%. The sample consisted of esophageal tumor tissue. The receptor set was obtained from a male donor with esophageal squamous cell carcinoma.

This clonotype was seen ten or more times. CDR3 amino acids: CASSSAPGNEQFF. DNA for the CDR3: TGTGCCAGCAGCTCAGCCCCAGGGAATGAGCAGTTCTTC. This chain connects TRBV11-2 to TRBJ2-1, with D possibly matching TRBD1 (5 bases). The CDR3 runs to 13 residues. Germline lookup yields CDR1 SGHAT and CDR2 FQNNGV. The germline V and J ends were trimmed by 4 bases and 7 bases, with 11 bases remaining between them.

The genes are TRBV12-3 or TRBV12-4 and TRBJ2-5, with 7 bases aligning to TRBD2. The J call may be wrong; the DNA end is better matched by TRBJ2-1. The CDR3 consists of 16 residues. CDR3 region: CASSFQRLADFDEQFF. The CDR3 nucleotides read TGTGCCAGCAGTTTTCAGAGACTAGCAGATTTCGATGAGCAGTTCTTC.

The chain couples TRBV10-3 to TRBJ2-3, with 13 nucleotides matching TRBD2. Germline loops: CDR1 ENHRY, CDR2 SYGVKD. With V trimmed by 5 bases and J by 2 bases, 4 bases remained unmatched. The CDR3 length is 16 residues. The CDR3 DNA reads TGTGCCATCAGTTTGGGACTAGCGGGGAACACAGATACGCAGTATTTT. Its translation: CAISLGLAGNTDTQYF.

Sample share makes this clonotype medium-sized. V is TRBV7-6 and J is TRBJ2-3; D ambiguous. Between the trimmed V and J ends, which lost 3 bases and 4 bases, there was a span of 8 bases. The germline V gene encodes CDR1 SGHVS and CDR2 FNYEAQ. CDR3 length: 13 residues. Written as DNA, the CDR3 is TGTGCCAGCAGCTTTAGTGGCCCAGATACGCAGTATTTT. Protein sequence: CASSFSGPDTQYF.

This clonotype was counted at least ten times. J is TRBJ2-3 and V is TRBV28; tentative D call: TRBD2 (6 bases). The ends were cut back, 5 bases at V and 14 bases at J, with 23 bases in the middle. The CDR3 loop spans 14 amino acids. The germline gives CDR1 MDHEN, CDR2 SYDVKM. CDR3 coding DNA: TGTGCCAGCAGTGGCGGAGGGAACACCGGGGAGCTGTATTTT. Translating it yields CASSGGGNTGELYF.

In this sample, this clonotype turned up once. V and J are TRBV7-3 and TRBJ2-3; the match to TRBD1 covers 11 bases. CDR1 is SGHTA and CDR2 is FQGTGA in the germline V gene. The CDR3 contains 16 residues. The V segment lost 5 bases and the J segment 4 bases; nucleotides outside the gene matches: 8. The CDR3 DNA reads TGTGCCAGCAGCGTGACCGGGACAGGGGGTTCAGATACGCAGTATTTT. This gives the protein CASSVTGTGGSDTQYF.

The chain is built from TRBV7-9 and TRBJ2-3, with TRBD2 identical over 8 bases. The CDR3 runs to 17 residues. Germline V lookup: CDR1 SEHNR, CDR2 FQNEAQ (reference sequence). After removal of 5 bases from V and 1 base from J, the junction contained 11 bases not matched to a gene. The chain's CDR3 is CASSAKIETSGTDTQYF. CDR3 nucleotides: TGTGCCAGCAGCGCGAAGATTGAGACTAGCGGCACAGATACGCAGTATTTT.

This clonotype was found once. The chain couples TRBV9 to TRBJ2-1; TRBD1 or TRBD2 may be the D gene (7 bases each). The DNA end favors TRBJ2-5, so the J call may be wrong. The CDR3 sequence is 17 residues long. CDR1 and CDR2 (germline): SGDLS, YYNGEE. The CDR3 DNA reads TGTGCCAGCAGCCGCCCAGGTGGGAGGGGGCTGGGGGAGACCCAGTACTTC. This gives the protein CASSRPGGRGLGETQYF.

The chain carries TRBV10-1 and TRBJ2-7; TRBD1 aligns across 8 bases. With the DNA end fitting TRBJ2-5 better, the J assignment may be wrong. The CDR3 contains 13 residues. Germline values: CDR1 WNHNN, CDR2 SYGVQD (reference sequence). CDR3 nucleotide sequence: TGCGCCAGCGAGACAGGGGCCCGGGAGACCCAGTACTTC. Translating it yields CASETGARETQYF.

The chain has TRBV19 and TRBJ2-5; 9 bases align to TRBD1. The J call may be wrong; the DNA end is better matched by TRBJ2-1. The germline gives CDR1 LNHDA, CDR2 SQIVND (reference sequence). This CDR3 is 15 amino acids long. The chain's CDR3 is CASSPRGTGSREQFF. DNA for the CDR3: TGTGCCAGTAGTCCCCGCGGGACAGGGTCTCGGGAGCAGTTCTTC.

As concerns this clonotype: A much larger clone lies a single base off, so this may be a read error. The rearrangement uses TRBV7-3 and TRBJ2-6, with 10 nucleotides matching TRBD1. Judging by the DNA end, TRBJ2-7 fits better; the J call may be wrong. The CDR3 loop spans 14 amino acids. The germline CDR1 and CDR2 sequences are SGHTA and FQGTGA. The CDR3 DNA follows: TGTGCCAGCAGCTTGGGACAGGGGCCCCATGAGCAGTACTTC. It yields the protein CASSLGQGPHEQYF.

The chain couples TRBV18 to TRBJ1-1, with D perhaps TRBD1 (6 bases). The length of the CDR3 is 13 residues. Looked up from germline, CDR1 is KGHSH and CDR2 is LQKENI. The V end lost 1 base, the J end lost 10 bases, and 13 bases lay between the germline ends. CDR3 amino acids: CASSPRDQGIAFF. CDR3 in DNA: TGTGCCAGCTCACCACGGGATCAGGGGATAGCTTTCTTT.

On this clonotype: A much larger clone differs from this one at a single base, so this may be a read error. The chain uses TRBV19 and TRBJ1-4, with 12 bases that match TRBD1. The CDR3 loop spans 15 amino acids. Germline V lookup: CDR1 LNHDA, CDR2 SQIVND (reference sequence). Trimming at V came to 5 bases and at J to 16 bases, leaving 14 bases not matched to a gene. The CDR3 sequence: CASSLWDRGQGTQFF. CDR3 nucleotides: TGTGCCAGTAGTCTCTGGGACAGGGGGCAGGGTACGCAGTTTTTT. Looking up the rest from reference TRBV19 and TRBJ1-4 gives the full variable domain: DGGITQSPKYLFRKEGQNVTLSCEQNLNHDAMYWYRQDPGQGLRLIYYSQIVNDFQKGDIAEGYSVSREKKESFPLTVTSAQKNPTAFYLCASSLWDRGQGTQFFGSGTQLSVL.

This clonotype was observed many times. This sequence joins TRBV28 and TRBJ1-2, with D tentatively TRBD1 (5 bases). Trimming shortened V by 7 bases and J by 4 bases, and 13 bases separated the two germline ends. CDR3 length equals 13 residues. Germline CDR1 reads MDHEN; CDR2 reads SYDVKM. CDR3 loop: CASTAGGGYGYTF. CDR3 nucleotide sequence: TGTGCCAGCACCGCGGGGGGTGGCTATGGCTACACCTTC.

As concerns this clonotype: The CDR3 does not close with the conserved phenylalanine or tryptophan, likely indicating a read error. It is unclear where the CDR3 begins or ends on the DNA, so no DNA is shown, and the CDR3 is as TCRdb lists it. J is TRBJ2-7 and V is TRBV6-1; TRBD1 reflects the table's D call only, with no check against the DNA. The CDR3 is made up of 16 amino acids, end residues included. Germline V gives CDR1 MNHNS, CDR2 SASEGT. The CDR3 sequence: CASSKTGADWGYTFGS.